The entry below gives a single T cell receptor beta chain sequence along with its context. The antigen is unknown. J was trimmed by 6 bases and V by 0 bases; bases with no gene match: 4. CDR1 is SGDLS and CDR2 is YYNGEE in the germline V gene. The CDR3 has 14 residues. The sample comes from a study of OX40 agonist ivuxolimab in advanced cancers. Study-level background: The drug used for patients, ivuxolimab, was an agonistic anti-OX40 (CD134) antibody. Three individuals attained partial responses, comprising one hepatocellular carcinoma case and two cutaneous melanoma cases. Patients in dose escalation had liver, melanoma, kidney or head and neck cancers. Study observations and caveats: CD4+ T cells averaged fewer expanded clones than CD8+ T cells.

Sequencing was performed with immunoSEQ multiplex PCR; in TCRdb, only in-frame clones are kept and a portion is missing. The sample contains tens of thousands of clones, more than 70% of which appear only once. The sequenced sample was CD4+ or CD8+ T cells sorted from blood, obtained in a trial of the OX40 agonist ivuxolimab. The genes are TRBV9 and TRBJ2-7; TRBD2 aligns across 9 bases. The source of this sequence is an adult with an advanced solid tumor such as melanoma, head and neck, liver or kidney cancer. In DNA form, the CDR3 reads TGTGCCAGCAGCGTAGAGGTTAGCGGGAGCGAGCAGTACTTC. Encoded protein: CASSVEVSGSEQYF.